One sample yielded the 17 T cell receptor beta chains listed below, sequenced in a study of graft-versus-host responses after intestinal transplantation. Profiling relied on immunoSEQ multiplex PCR, and the TCRdb table lists in-frame clones only, not all of them. The profile covers 23,000 or so clones, with roughly four fifths appearing a single time and about 0.93% taken by the ten largest. For these receptors, no antigen is known. Specimen: unstimulated CD8+ T cells sorted from spleen or lymph node cells, collected before transplant. Every receptor here comes from a human donor who was the organ donor for an intestinal transplant.

V and J are TRBV6-5 and TRBJ1-5, with a tentative D call TRBD1 (5 bases). CDR1 and CDR2 (germline): MNHEY, SVGAGI. With 6 bases removed from V and 1 base from J, the gap between germline ends came to 13 bases. The CDR3 totals 15 residues. Here the CDR3 reads CASSPHRTSNQPQHF. The CDR3 region has the DNA TGTGCCAGCAGCCCACACAGGACCAGCAATCAGCCCCAGCATTTT.

V usage is TRBV9 and J usage is TRBJ1-1, with D hard to call. The germline CDR1 and CDR2 sequences are SGDLS and YYNGEE. The CDR3 loop spans 12 amino acids. Trimming removed 3 bases from V and 4 bases from J, with 7 bases in between. The CDR3 loop reads CASSAISTEAFF. CDR3 coding DNA: TGTGCCAGCAGCGCTATTTCCACTGAAGCTTTCTTT.

This clone was picked up one time. This rearrangement joins TRBV5-6 to TRBJ2-1; unclear D gene. The CDR3 loop spans 12 amino acids. Trimming cost V 0 bases and J 7 bases, with 5 bases left between them. The germline V gene has CDR1 SGHDT and CDR2 YYEEEE. In DNA form, the CDR3 reads TGTGCCAGCAGCTTGGTTAGGAATGAGCAGTTCTTC. As protein: CASSLVRNEQFF.

The chain joins TRBV19 to TRBJ1-1; no clear D gene. Germline V CDR1 and CDR2: LNHDA, SQIVND (reference sequence). Trimming removed 6 bases from V and 6 bases from J, with 14 bases in between. This CDR3 is 13 amino acids long. The CDR3: CASRSNMVPEAFF. The CDR3 nucleotides are TGTGCCAGTAGATCCAACATGGTACCTGAAGCTTTCTTT. Looking up the rest from reference TRBV19 and TRBJ1-1 gives the full variable domain: DGGITQSPKYLFRKEGQNVTLSCEQNLNHDAMYWYRQDPGQGLRLIYYSQIVNDFQKGDIAEGYSVSREKKESFPLTVTSAQKNPTAFYLCASRSNMVPEAFFGQGTRLTVV.

V and J are TRBV27 and TRBJ2-7; no definite D call. CDR1 and CDR2 from the germline V gene are MNHEY and SMNVEV (reference sequence). The CDR3 covers 14 residues. The V end lost 2 bases, the J end lost 5 bases, and 13 bases lay between the germline ends. CDR3 sequence reads: CASSLGESLDEQYF. The CDR3 DNA reads TGTGCCAGCAGTTTAGGGGAAAGCTTAGACGAGCAGTACTTC.

This chain connects TRBV13 to TRBJ2-7; D gene unclear. The CDR3 runs to 13 residues. From germline, CDR1 is PRHDT and CDR2 FYEKMQ (reference sequence). V dropped 6 bases and J dropped 7 bases, with 16 bases sitting between them. DNA for the CDR3: TGTGCCAGCAGGCCTAATGAATCGAGTGAGCAGTACTTC. As protein: CASRPNESSEQYF.

This chain joins TRBV30 and TRBJ1-5; the match to TRBD1 covers 9 bases. The CDR3 runs to 16 residues. The junction had 6 bases not matched to a gene; V was cut back by 0 bases and J by 3 bases. Per the germline V gene, CDR1 is GTSNPN and CDR2 is SVGIG (reference sequence). CDR3 coding DNA: TGTGCCTGGAGTGTCCTAAGGACAGGGGACAATCAGCCCCAGCATTTT. Translating it yields CAWSVLRTGDNQPQHF. Filled out from reference TRBV30 and TRBJ1-5, the complete variable domain reads SQTIHQWPATLVQPVGSPLSLECTVEGTSNPNLYWYRQAAGRGLQLLFYSVGIGQISSEVPQNLSASRPQDRQFILSSKKLLLSDSGFYLCAWSVLRTGDNQPQHFGDGTRLSIL.

The V call is TRBV9, the J call TRBJ2-7, with TRBD2 matching over 7 bases. CDR1 is SGDLS and CDR2 is YYNGEE in the germline V gene. This CDR3 contains 14 residues. Losses at the gene ends were 4 bases for V and 4 bases for J; bases not matched to a gene: 8. CDR3 sequence reads: CASSPRPGGYEQYF. CDR3 sequence (DNA): TGTGCCAGCAGCCCCAGACCGGGGGGATACGAGCAGTACTTC.

The V gene is TRBV19, the J gene TRBJ1-2; TRBD1 matches at 7 bases. V shed 4 bases, J shed 1 base, and the junction held 6 bases outside the gene matches. Germline V CDR1 and CDR2: LNHDA, SQIVND (reference sequence). The CDR3 totals 15 residues. CDR3 sequence (DNA): TGTGCCAGTAGTACCGGACAGGACCTTAACTATGGCTACACCTTC. Amino acid sequence: CASSTGQDLNYGYTF.

The chain couples TRBV5-1 to TRBJ1-2, with 8 positions matching TRBD1. Germline V CDR1 and CDR2: SGHRS, YFSETQ. This CDR3 comprises 15 residues. J gave up 6 bases and V 3 bases, and 10 bases lay outside the gene matches. The CDR3 nucleotides read TGCGCCAGCAGCTCACTCCCGGACAGGGAGGATGGCTACACCTTC. It codes for CASSSLPDREDGYTF.

This clone was recorded a few times. The gene calls are TRBV7-9 and TRBJ2-7; 7 nucleotides line up with TRBD1. The ends lost 1 base at V and 3 bases at J; junction bases unmatched: 18. The CDR3 is 19 amino acids. Germline CDR1 is SEHNR and CDR2 is FQNEAQ (reference sequence). CDR3 in amino acids: CASSLVGQAGEIYYYEQYF. DNA for the CDR3: TGTGCCAGCAGCTTAGTTGGACAGGCTGGCGAAATATACTACTACGAGCAGTACTTC. Filled out from reference TRBV7-9 and TRBJ2-7, the complete variable domain reads DTGVSQNPRHKITKRGQNVTFRCDPISEHNRLYWYRQTLGQGPEFLTYFQNEAQLEKSRLLSDRFSAERPKGSFSTLEIQRTEQGDSAMYLCASSLVGQAGEIYYYEQYFGPGTRLTVT.

V usage is TRBV7-6 and J usage is TRBJ1-4; D might be TRBD1 (6 bases). CDR1 is SGHVS and CDR2 is FNYEAQ in the germline V gene. The V end was cut by 5 bases, the J end by 9 bases, with 19 bases between. The CDR3 length is 15 residues. The CDR3 coding sequence is TGTGCCAGCAGCCCGCAGGGTACAGGGATTCAAAAACTGTTTTTT. It encodes CASSPQGTGIQKLFF.

The J gene is TRBJ2-2, the V gene TRBV19; the D gene could be TRBD1 or TRBD2 (6 bases each). V was cut by 2 bases and J by 4 bases, with 11 bases left in between. The CDR3 is 15 amino acids. Per the germline V gene, CDR1 is LNHDA and CDR2 is SQIVND (reference sequence). CDR3 protein: CASSIYGGGTGELFF. DNA of the CDR3: TGTGCCAGTAGTATATACGGGGGCGGCACCGGGGAGCTGTTTTTT.

V usage is TRBV30 and J usage is TRBJ2-7; D may correspond to TRBD1 or TRBD2 (5 bases each). The CDR3 loop spans 12 amino acids. Germline V CDR1 and CDR2: GTSNPN, SVGIG (reference sequence). With 4 bases removed from V and 0 bases from J, the gap between germline ends came to 7 bases. The chain's CDR3 is CAWTGSSYEQYF. The CDR3 DNA sequence: TGTGCCTGGACAGGGAGCTCCTACGAGCAGTACTTC.

This rearrangement joins TRBV5-6 to TRBJ1-2; D is unresolved. Germline V gene data show CDR1 as SGHDT and CDR2 as YYEEEE. The CDR3 is 14 residues long. V dropped 1 base and J dropped 2 bases, with 9 bases sitting between them. The CDR3 bases are TGTGCCAGCAGCTTGCCCCAGGAAAACTATGGCTACACCTTC. Its protein is CASSLPQENYGYTF.

The CDR3 region has the DNA TGCGCCAGCAGCCAAGATGGGGGCGGGCAGGAGACCCAGTACTTC. It encodes CASSQDGGGQETQYF. The chain joins TRBV4-1 to TRBJ2-5; TRBD1 might be the D (6 bases). CDR1 and CDR2 (germline): MGHRA, YSYEKL. The CDR3 consists of 15 residues. Trimming removed 0 bases at V and 5 bases at J, with 13 bases between.

About this clone itself: One end of the junction varies from germline; a read error may be responsible. Other DNA sequences of this sample code for an identical CDR3. J is TRBJ1-1 and V is TRBV10-3, with a possible D match to TRBD1 (6 bases). This CDR3 is built from 11 residues. The germline V gene has CDR1 ENHRY and CDR2 SYGVKD. In nucleotides, the CDR3 is TGTGCCGTCAGCGGACAGACTAGAGCCTTCTTT. It encodes CAVSGQTRAFF.